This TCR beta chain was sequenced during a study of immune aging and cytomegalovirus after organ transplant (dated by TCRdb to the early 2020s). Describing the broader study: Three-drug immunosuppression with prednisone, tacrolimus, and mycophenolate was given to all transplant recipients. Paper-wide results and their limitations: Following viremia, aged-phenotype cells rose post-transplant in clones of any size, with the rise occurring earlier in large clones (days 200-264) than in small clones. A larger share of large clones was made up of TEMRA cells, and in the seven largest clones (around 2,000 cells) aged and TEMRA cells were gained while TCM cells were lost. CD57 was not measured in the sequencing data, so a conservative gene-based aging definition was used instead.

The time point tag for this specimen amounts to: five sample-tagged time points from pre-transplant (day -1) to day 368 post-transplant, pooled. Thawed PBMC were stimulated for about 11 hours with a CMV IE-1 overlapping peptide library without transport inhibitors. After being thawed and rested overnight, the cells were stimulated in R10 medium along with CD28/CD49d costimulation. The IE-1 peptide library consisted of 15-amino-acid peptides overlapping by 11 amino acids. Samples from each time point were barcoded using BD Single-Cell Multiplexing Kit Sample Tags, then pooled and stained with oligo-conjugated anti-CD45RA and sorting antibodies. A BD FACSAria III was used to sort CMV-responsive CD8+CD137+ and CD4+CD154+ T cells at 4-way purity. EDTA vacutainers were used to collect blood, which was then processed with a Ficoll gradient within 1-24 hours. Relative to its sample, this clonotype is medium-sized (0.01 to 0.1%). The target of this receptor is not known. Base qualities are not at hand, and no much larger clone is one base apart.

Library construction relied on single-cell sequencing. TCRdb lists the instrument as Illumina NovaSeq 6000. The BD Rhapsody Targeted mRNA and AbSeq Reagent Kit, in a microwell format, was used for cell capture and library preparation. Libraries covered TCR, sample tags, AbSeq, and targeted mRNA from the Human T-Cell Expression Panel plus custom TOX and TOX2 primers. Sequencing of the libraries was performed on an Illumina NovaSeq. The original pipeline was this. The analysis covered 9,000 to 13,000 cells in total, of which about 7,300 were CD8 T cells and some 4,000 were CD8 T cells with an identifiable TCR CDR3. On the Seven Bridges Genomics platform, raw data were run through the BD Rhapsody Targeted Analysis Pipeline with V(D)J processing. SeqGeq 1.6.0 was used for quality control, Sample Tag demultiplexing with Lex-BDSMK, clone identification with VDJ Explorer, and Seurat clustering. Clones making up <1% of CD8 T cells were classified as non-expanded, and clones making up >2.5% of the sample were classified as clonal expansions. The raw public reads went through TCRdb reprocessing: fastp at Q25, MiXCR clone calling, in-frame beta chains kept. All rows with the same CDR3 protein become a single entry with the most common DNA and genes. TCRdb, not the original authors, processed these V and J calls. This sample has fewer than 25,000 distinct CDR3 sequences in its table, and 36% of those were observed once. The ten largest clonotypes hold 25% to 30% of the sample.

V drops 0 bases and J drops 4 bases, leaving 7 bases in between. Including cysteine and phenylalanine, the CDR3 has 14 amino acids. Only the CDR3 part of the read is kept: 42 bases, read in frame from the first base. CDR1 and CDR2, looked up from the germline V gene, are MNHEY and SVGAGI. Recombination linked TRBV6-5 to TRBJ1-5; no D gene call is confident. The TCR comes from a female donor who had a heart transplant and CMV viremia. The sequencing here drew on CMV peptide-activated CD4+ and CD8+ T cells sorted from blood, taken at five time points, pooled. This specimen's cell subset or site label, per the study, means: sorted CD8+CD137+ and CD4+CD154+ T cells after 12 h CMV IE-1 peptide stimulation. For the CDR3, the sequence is CASSYSRGNQPQHF. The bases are TGTGCCAGCAGTTACTCGAGAGGGAATCAGCCCCAGCATTTT.